The following is a T cell receptor beta chain sequence with its context. The CDR3 totals 12 residues. Trimming shortened V by 6 bases and J by 1 base, and 9 bases separated the two germline ends. CDR1 DFQATT and CDR2 SNEGSKA come from the germline V gene (reference sequence). The entry originates in a study of T cells in Graves' hyperthyroidism and ophthalmopathy. Those patients with uncontrolled infection, other autoimmune disease, pregnancy or lactation were excluded. What was amplified from RNA transcripts were TCR beta CDR3 regions. TCR CDR3 underwent first-round RT-PCR with the HTBI primer set. A single record per CDR3 protein comes from TCRdb applying MiXCR to the multiplex PCR reads. This sample has a few hundred thousand distinct CDR3 sequences, with approximately 44% found just once.

This sequence was found in a woman aged 18-29 years with Graves' hyperthyroidism. The sequenced sample consisted of peripheral blood or thyroid tissue (not recorded which). The chain combines TRBV20-1 with TRBJ1-2; D remains unclear. CDR3 residues: CSAKIYNYGYTF. Here the CDR3 DNA reads TGCAGTGCCAAGATATATAACTATGGCTACACCTTC.